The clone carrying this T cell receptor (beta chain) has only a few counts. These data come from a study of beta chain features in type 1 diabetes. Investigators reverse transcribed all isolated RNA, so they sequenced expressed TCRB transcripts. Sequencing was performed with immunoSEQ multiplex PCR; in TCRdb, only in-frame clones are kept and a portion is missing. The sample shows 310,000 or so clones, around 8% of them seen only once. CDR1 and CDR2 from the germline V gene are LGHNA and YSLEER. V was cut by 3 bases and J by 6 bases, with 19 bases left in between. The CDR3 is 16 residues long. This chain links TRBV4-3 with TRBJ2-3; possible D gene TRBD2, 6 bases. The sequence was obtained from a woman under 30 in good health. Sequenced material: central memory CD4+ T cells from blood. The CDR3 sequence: CASSQGGAGSKDTQYF. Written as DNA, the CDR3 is TGCGCCAGCAGCCAGGGGGGAGCGGGCTCCAAGGATACGCAGTATTTT.